This T cell receptor (beta chain) emerged from a study of shared clonotypes between healthy human individuals. As to this clone: Additional DNA sequences in this sample encode the identical CDR3.

Trimming removed 2 bases from V and 3 bases from J; junction bases left unmatched: 3. Germline CDR1 is MDHEN and CDR2 is SYDVKM. CDR3 length equals 14 residues. This table comes from immunoSEQ multiplex PCR, and its TCRdb copy is limited to in-frame clones, with some not included. The sample has 850,000 to 1,100,000 clones, approximately 80% seen once; the top ten hold 0.89%. Donors, without exception, were Caucasian adults residing in Nashville, Tennessee. A CD45RA-negative memory subset and a CD45RA+ naive subset were separated from the CD4+ cells. Specimen: memory CD4+ T cells from PBMCs. Subset: CD45RA-negative fraction. V usage is TRBV28 and J usage is TRBJ2-7, with 8 bases identical to TRBD2. The sequence came from a man between 18 and 29 years old in good health. Some clones in this sample may be carry-over from other donors' samples. CDR3 DNA: TGTGCCAGCAGTTTACTAGCGGGTAACTACGAGCAGTACTTC. Translating it yields CASSLLAGNYEQYF.